This is a list of T cell receptor beta chains from one sample in a study of blood T cell repertoires in COVID-19. Here immunoSEQ multiplex PCR was the method, and the copy in TCRdb shows in-frame clones only, minus some. The table lists a few hundred thousand clones, about nine tenths of them singletons, with 2% to 2.5% in the top ten. The specimen sequenced was peripheral blood. Every receptor here comes from a middle-aged man with acute or convalescent COVID-19. The CDR3 runs from the conserved cysteine through the conserved F or W. The D gene is left open where the match is weak. Clone sizes are given selectively: once, few, many, or a class where the clone is expanded.

V gene	D gene	clone size	CDR3 length	J gene	CDR3 DNA	CDR3 protein
TRBV7-2	TRBD1	NA	15	TRBJ1-5	TGTGCCAGCAGCCAGGGACAGGGCGGCAATCAGCCCCAGCATTTT	CASSQGQGGNQPQHF
TRBV27	NA	once	14	TRBJ2-5	TGTGCCAGCAGTTTCCAGGGTGGGGGGGAGACCCAGTACTTC	CASSFQGGGETQYF
TRBV7-3	TRBD2	NA	14	TRBJ2-7	TGTGCCAGCAGCCTCAGCGGGGGGGTCTACGAGCAGTACTTC	CASSLSGGVYEQYF
TRBV6-5	NA	NA	14	TRBJ2-3	TGTGCCAGCAGTTACTCGTTTACAGGAGATACGCAGTATTTT	CASSYSFTGDTQYF
TRBV3-1/TRBV3-2	NA	NA	11	TRBJ2-7	TGTGCCAGCAGCCAAGGATTACGGTGGTACTTC	CASSQGLRWYF
TRBV29-1	NA	NA	14	TRBJ2-7	TGCAGCGTACAAACAGGGCCCAGGGCATACGAGCAGTACTTC	CSVQTGPRAYEQYF
TRBV5-1	NA	NA	16	TRBJ2-7	TGCGCCAGCAGCTTGTCCGTAGGGGCCACACTATACGAGCAGTACTTC	CASSLSVGATLYEQYF
TRBV10-2	TRBD1	NA	13	TRBJ2-7	TGCGCCAGCAAGACAGGGCCAAGCTACGAGCAGTACTTC	CASKTGPSYEQYF
TRBV6-5	TRBD2	NA	14	TRBJ2-7	TGTGCCAGCAGTTACTCGGGGGGGACCTACGAGCAGTACTTC	CASSYSGGTYEQYF
TRBV7-8	TRBD1	NA	13	TRBJ2-5	TGTGCCATCCGAGGGACAGAGCAAGAGACCCAGTACTTC	CAIRGTEQETQYF
TRBV24-1	NA	NA	16	TRBJ1-3	TGTGCCTCTTCCTCAGGGTCAGTTGCTGCTGGAAACACCATATATTTT	CASSSGSVAAGNTIYF
TRBV10-3	NA	NA	12	TRBJ2-3	TGTGCGTCGGGGGACTCCACAGATACGCAGTATTTT	CASGDSTDTQYF
TRBV15	NA	NA	15	TRBJ2-7	TGTGCCACCAGGTCGGGCAGGGGGGTGATGTACGAGCAGTACTTC	CATRSGRGVMYEQYF
TRBV6-6	TRBD1	NA	17	TRBJ1-3	TGTGCCAGCAGTCCCTCGGCCGGGACAGGTGGATTAAACACCATATATTTT	CASSPSAGTGGLNTIYF